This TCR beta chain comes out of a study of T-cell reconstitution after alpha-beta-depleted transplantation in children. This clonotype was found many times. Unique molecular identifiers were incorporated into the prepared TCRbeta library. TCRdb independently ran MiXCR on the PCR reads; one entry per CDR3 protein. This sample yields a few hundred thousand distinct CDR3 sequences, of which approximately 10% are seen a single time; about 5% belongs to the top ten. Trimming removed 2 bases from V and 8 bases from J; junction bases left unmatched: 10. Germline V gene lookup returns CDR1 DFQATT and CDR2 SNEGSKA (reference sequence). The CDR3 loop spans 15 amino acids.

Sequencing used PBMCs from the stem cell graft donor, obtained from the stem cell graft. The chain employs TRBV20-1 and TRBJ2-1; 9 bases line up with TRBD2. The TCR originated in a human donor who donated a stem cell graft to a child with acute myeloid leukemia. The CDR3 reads CSARPLGLAFDEQFF. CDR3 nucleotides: TGCAGTGCTAGACCCTTGGGACTAGCATTCGATGAGCAGTTCTTC.